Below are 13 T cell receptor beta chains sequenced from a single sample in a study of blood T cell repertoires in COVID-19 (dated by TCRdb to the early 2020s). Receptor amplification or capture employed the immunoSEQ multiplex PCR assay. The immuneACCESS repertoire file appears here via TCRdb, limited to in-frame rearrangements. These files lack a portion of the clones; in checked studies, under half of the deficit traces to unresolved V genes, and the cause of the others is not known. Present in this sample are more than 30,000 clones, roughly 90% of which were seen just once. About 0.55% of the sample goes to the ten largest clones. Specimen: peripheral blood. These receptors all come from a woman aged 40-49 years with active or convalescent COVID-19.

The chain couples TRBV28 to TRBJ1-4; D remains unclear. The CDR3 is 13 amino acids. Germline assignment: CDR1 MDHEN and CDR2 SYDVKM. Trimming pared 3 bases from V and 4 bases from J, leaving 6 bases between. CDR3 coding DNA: TGTGCCAGCAGTTTGAACTTTAATGAAAAACTGTTTTTT. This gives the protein CASSLNFNEKLFF.

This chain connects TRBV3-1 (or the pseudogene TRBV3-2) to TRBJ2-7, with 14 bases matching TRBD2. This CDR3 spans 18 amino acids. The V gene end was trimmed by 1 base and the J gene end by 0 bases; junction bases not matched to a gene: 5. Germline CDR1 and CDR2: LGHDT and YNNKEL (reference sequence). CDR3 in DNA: TGTGCCAGCAGCCAAGGGACTAGCGGGAGGCTTCGCTCCTACGAGCAGTACTTC. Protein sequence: CASSQGTSGRLRSYEQYF.

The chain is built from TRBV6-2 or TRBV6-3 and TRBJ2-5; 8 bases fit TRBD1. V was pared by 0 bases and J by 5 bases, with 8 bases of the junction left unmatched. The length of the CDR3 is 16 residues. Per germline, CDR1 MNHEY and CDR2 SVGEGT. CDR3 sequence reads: CASSYSVQGATETQYF. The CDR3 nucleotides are TGTGCCAGCAGTTACTCGGTCCAGGGGGCGACTGAGACCCAGTACTTC.

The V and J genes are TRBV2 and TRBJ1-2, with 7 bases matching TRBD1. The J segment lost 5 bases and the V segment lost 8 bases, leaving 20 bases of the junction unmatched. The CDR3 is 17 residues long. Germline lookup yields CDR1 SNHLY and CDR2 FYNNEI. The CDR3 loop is CASSTRDLRDRLYGYTF. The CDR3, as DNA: TGTGCCAGCTCCACCCGGGACCTGAGGGACAGACTTTATGGCTACACCTTC.

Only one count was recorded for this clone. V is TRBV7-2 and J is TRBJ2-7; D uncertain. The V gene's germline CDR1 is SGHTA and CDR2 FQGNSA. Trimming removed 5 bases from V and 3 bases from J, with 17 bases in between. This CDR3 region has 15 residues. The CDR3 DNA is TGTGCCAGCAGCCCGAGTGCCCTCGGTGTCTACGAGCAGTACTTC. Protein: CASSPSALGVYEQYF.

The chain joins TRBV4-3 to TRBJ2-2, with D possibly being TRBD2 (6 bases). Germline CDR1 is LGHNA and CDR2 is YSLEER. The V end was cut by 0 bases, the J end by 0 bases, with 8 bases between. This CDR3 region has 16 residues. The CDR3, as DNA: TGCGCCAGCAGCCAAGATTGGGGGGCGAACACCGGGGAGCTGTTTTTT. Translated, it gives CASSQDWGANTGELFF.

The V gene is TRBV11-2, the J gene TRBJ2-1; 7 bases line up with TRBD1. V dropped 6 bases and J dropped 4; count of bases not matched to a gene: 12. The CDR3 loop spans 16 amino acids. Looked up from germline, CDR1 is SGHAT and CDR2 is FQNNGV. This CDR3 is CASSLLGGRSYNEQFF. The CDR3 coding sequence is TGTGCCAGCAGTCTTCTAGGGGGCCGTTCATACAATGAGCAGTTCTTC.

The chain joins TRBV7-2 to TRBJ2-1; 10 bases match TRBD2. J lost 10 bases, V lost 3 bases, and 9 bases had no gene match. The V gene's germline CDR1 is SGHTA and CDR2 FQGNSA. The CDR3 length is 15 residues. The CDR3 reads CASSLKASGGWEQFF. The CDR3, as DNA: TGTGCCAGCAGCTTGAAGGCTAGCGGGGGCTGGGAGCAGTTCTTC.

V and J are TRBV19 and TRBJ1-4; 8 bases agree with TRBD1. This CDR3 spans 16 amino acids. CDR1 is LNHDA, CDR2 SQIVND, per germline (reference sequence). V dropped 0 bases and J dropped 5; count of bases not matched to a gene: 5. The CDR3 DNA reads TGTGCCAGTAGTATAGATCCGGGACAGGCGAATGAAAAACTGTTTTTT. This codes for CASSIDPGQANEKLFF.

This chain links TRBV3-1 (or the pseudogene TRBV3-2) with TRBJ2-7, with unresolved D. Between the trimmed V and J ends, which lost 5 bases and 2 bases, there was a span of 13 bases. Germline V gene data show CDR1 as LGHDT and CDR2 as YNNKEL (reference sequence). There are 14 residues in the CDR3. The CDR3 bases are TGTGCCAGCAGCTTCCTCGCGGTGGCCTACGAGCAGTACTTC. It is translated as CASSFLAVAYEQYF.

DNA of the CDR3: TGTGCCATCAGTGAACCGACTAGCGGGAGTGAGACCCAGTACTTC. Its protein is CAISEPTSGSETQYF. The genes are TRBV10-3 and TRBJ2-5, with TRBD2 matching 12 bases. Looked up from germline, CDR1 is ENHRY and CDR2 is SYGVKD. V trimming: 3 bases; J trimming: 5 bases; junction bases outside the gene matches: 4. The CDR3 runs to 15 residues.

The CDR3 nucleotides are TGCGCCAGCAGCCTAGGACTAGCGGGAGAGGGCGAGCAGTACTTC. This codes for CASSLGLAGEGEQYF. The V call is TRBV4-1, the J call TRBJ2-7; 13 bases match TRBD2. J lost 6 bases, V lost 4 bases, and 6 bases had no gene match. This CDR3 comprises 15 residues. Germline-derived CDR1 and CDR2 are MGHRA and YSYEKL.

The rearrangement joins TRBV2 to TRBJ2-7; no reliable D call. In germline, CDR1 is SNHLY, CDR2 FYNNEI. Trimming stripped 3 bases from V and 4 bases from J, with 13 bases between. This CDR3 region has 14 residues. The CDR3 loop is CASSEPPGLYEQYF. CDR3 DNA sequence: TGTGCCAGCAGTGAGCCCCCGGGTCTATACGAGCAGTACTTC.